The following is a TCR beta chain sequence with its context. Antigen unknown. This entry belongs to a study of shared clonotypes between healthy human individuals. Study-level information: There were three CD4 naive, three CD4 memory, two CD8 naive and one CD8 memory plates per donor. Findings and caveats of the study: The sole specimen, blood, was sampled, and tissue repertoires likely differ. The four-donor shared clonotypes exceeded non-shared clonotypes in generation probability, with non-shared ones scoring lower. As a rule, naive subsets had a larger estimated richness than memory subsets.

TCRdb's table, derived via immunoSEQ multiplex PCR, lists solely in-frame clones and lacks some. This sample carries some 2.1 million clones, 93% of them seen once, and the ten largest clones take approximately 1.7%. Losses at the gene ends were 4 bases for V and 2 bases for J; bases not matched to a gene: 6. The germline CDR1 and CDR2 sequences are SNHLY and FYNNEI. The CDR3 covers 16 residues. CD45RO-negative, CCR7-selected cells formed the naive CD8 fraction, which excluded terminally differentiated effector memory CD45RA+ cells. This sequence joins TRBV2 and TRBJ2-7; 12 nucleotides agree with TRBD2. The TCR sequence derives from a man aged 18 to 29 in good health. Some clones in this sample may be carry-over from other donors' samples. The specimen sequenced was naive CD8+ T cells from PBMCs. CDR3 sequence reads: CASSGTSGVGAYEQYF. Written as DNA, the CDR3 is TGTGCCAGCAGTGGGACTAGCGGGGTTGGGGCCTACGAGCAGTACTTC.